Each of the 4 T cell receptor beta chains below was sequenced from the same sample in a study of blood T cell repertoires in COVID-19. The table came from immunoSEQ multiplex PCR; TCRdb's copy has only in-frame clones and leaves some out. Seen here are approximately 70,000 clones, approximately 90% observed once, and the top ten hold about 1.3%. The material sequenced was peripheral blood. All receptors derive from a human donor in a cohort sampled during active COVID-19.

The chain carries TRBV7-9 and TRBJ2-7; 9 nucleotides match TRBD1. Germline trimming cut 3 bases from V and 6 bases from J; bases unmatched to any gene: 6. The germline CDR1 and CDR2 sequences are SEHNR and FQNEAQ (reference sequence). CDR3 length: 14 amino acids. This chain's CDR3 is CASSLEQGASEQYF. CDR3 nucleotide sequence: TGTGCCAGCAGCTTGGAACAGGGGGCGTCCGAGCAGTACTTC.

This chain connects TRBV7-2 to TRBJ2-3; maybe TRBD1 (5 bases). The CDR3 sequence is 14 residues long. Germline V gene sequence: CDR1 SGHTA, CDR2 FQGNSA. The V end lost 6 bases, the J end lost 5 bases, and 15 bases lay between the germline ends. In DNA form, the CDR3 reads TGTGCCAGCAGTTATGGGGCCAGGGAAGATACGCAGTATTTT. It codes for CASSYGAREDTQYF.

The V call is TRBV4-2, the J call TRBJ2-4, with D possibly being TRBD1 (5 bases). CDR1 is LGHNA and CDR2 is YNFKEQ in the germline V gene. This CDR3 spans 13 amino acids. Trimming stripped 0 bases from V and 8 bases from J, with 8 bases between. The CDR3 reads CASSQEGADIQYF. The CDR3 DNA reads TGTGCCAGCAGCCAAGAAGGGGCCGACATTCAGTACTTC.

The chain links TRBV15 to TRBJ2-5; no definite D call. Germline V gene lookup returns CDR1 LNHNV and CDR2 YYDKDF (reference sequence). The CDR3 totals 13 residues. Trimming took 1 base from V and 3 from J, leaving 6 bases between them. DNA of the CDR3: TGTGCCACCAGCAGAGCTAGTGAAGAGACCCAGTACTTC. Protein sequence: CATSRASEETQYF.